This TCR beta chain was recorded in a study of blood T cell repertoires in COVID-19. Germline-derived CDR1 and CDR2 are SGHRS and YFSETQ. CDR3 size: 19 residues. Unmatched junction bases numbered 12, after V lost 4 bases and J lost 2 bases. Here immunoSEQ multiplex PCR was the method, and the copy in TCRdb shows in-frame clones only, minus some. The sample includes about 370,000 clones, 89% of them seen just once. The rearrangement uses TRBV5-1 and TRBJ2-3; 14 nucleotides agree with TRBD2. Sequencing was done on a sample of peripheral blood. The source is a woman aged 30 to 39 with COVID-19, enrolled during active disease. The CDR3 sequence: CASSRLWGLAGASTDTQYF. The CDR3 DNA sequence: TGCGCCAGCAGCCGCCTCTGGGGACTAGCGGGAGCCTCCACAGATACGCAGTATTTT.